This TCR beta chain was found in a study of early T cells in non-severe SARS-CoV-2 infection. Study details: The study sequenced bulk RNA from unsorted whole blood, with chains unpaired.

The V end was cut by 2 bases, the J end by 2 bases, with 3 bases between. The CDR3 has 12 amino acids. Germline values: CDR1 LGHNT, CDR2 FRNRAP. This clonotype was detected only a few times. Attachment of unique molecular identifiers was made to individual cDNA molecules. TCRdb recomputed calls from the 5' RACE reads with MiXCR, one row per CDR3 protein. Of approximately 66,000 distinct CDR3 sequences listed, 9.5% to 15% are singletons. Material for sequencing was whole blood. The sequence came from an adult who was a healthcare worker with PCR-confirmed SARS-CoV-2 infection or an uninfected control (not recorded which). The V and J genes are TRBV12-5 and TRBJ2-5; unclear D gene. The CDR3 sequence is CASGLIQETQYF. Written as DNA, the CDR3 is TGTGCTAGTGGTTTGATTCAAGAGACCCAGTACTTC.